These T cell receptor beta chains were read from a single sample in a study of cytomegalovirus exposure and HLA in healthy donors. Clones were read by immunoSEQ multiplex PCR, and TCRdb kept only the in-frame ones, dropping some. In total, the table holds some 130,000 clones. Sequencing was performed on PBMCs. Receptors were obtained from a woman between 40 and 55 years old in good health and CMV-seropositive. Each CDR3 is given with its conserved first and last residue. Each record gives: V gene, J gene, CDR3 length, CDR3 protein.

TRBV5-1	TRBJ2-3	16	CASSLQGDPVTDTQYF
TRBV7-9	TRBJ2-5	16	CASSWTSGRGQETQYF
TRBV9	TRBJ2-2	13	CASSVRENGELFF
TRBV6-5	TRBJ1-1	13	CASRMGVFAEAFF
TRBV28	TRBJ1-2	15	CASSLRGQPNYGYTF
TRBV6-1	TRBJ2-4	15	CASSVEGLAKNIQYF
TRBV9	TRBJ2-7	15	CASSVRQGYPYEQYF
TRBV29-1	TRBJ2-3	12	CSGGRRTDTQYF
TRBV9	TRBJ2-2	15	CASSVSAPNTGELFF
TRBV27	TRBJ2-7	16	CASSRLIEGQDYEQYF
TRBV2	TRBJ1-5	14	CASSEAVPNQPQHF
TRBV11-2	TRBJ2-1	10	CASRGGEQFF
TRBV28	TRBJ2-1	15	CASSSIEAGDNEQFF
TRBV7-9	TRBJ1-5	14	CASSLDSVNQPQHF
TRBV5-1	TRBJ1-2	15	CASSLASGFSYGYTF
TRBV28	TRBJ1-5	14	CASSLRGGFRAQHF
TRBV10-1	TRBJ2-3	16	CASSESPTLPPDTQYF
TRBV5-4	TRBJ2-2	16	CASSLDPGLNTGELFF
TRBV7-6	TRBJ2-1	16	CASSFSVSGQYNEQFF
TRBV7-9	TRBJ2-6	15	CASSSTGVGANVLTF
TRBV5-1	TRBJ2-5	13	CASSLQGQETQYF
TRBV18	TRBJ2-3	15	CASSPPAAPTDTQYF
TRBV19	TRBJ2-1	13	CASSNGPGNEQFF
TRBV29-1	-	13	CSAGTGGNFEQYF
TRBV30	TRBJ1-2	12	CAWSEENYGYTF